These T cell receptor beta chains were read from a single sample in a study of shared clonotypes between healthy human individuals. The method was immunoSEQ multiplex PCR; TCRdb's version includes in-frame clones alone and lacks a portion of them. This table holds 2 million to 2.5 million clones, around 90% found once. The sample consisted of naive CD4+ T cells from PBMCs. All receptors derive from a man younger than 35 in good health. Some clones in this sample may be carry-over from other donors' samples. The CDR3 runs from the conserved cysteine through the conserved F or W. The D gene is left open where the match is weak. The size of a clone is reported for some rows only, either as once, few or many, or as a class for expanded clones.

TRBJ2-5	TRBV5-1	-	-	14	TGCGCCAGCAGCTTGGTGGGATTCACGGAGACCCAGTACTTC	CASSLVGFTETQYF
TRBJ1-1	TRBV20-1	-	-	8	TGCAGTGCTCGCCGGGCTTTCTTT	CSARRAFF
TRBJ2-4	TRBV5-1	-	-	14	TGCGCCAGCAGCAAAGGGATACAAACTGACATTCAGTACTTC	CASSKGIQTDIQYF
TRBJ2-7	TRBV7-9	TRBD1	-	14	TGTGCCAGCACCGGCCCCGCAGGGGGCAAGGAGCAGTACTTC	CASTGPAGGKEQYF
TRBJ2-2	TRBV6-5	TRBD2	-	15	TGTGCCAGCAGGCGCCGGGGGGTACGGACCGGGGAGCTGTTTTTT	CASRRRGVRTGELFF
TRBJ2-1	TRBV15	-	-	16	TGTGCCACCAGCAGAGATCCAGGACCGACCTACAATGAGCAGTTCTTC	CATSRDPGPTYNEQFF
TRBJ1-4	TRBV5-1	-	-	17	TGCGCCAGCAGCCTAACCACAGGATCCGCAACTAATGAAAAACTGTTTTTT	CASSLTTGSATNEKLFF
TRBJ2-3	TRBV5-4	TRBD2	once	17	TGTGCCAGCAGCCCGACGACTAGCGGGAGGGCTGGGGATACGCAGTATTTT	CASSPTTSGRAGDTQYF
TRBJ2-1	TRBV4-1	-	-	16	TGCGCCAGCAGTCACGGAGGGGCTGGGGCCTACAATGAGCAGTTCTTC	CASSHGGAGAYNEQFF
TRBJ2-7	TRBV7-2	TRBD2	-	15	TGTGCCAGCAGCCCACGGGCGCTAGCGGGAGGCGAGCAGTACTTC	CASSPRALAGGEQYF
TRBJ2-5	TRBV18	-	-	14	TGTGCCAGCTCGTCCCAGGGAGGAATTGAGACCCAGTACTTC	CASSSQGGIETQYF
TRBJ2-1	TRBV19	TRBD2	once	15	TGTGCCAGTGCCCGCGCGGGCGGGAGATACAATGAGCAGTTCTTC	CASARAGGRYNEQFF
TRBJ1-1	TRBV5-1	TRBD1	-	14	TGCGCCAGCAGCAACCGGACAGGGGGGACTGAAGCTTTCTTT	CASSNRTGGTEAFF
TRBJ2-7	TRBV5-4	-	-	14	TGTGCCAGCAGCTCCGTAGGGCTAGCCTACGAGCAGTACTTC	CASSSVGLAYEQYF
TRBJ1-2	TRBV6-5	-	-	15	TGTGCCAGCAGTCCCTGGTCCCAGGGTTGGTATGGCTACACCTTC	CASSPWSQGWYGYTF
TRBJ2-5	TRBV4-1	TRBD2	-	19	TGCGCCAGCAGCCACCAACTAGCGGGAGTTTCCCCTTACCAAGAGACCCAGTACTTC	CASSHQLAGVSPYQETQYF
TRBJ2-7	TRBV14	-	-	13	TGTGCCAGCAGCCAGGGGTGGTATAACGAGCAGTACTTC	CASSQGWYNEQYF
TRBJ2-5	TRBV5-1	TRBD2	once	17	TGCGCCAGCAGCACGGGACTAGCGGGAGGGCCGGGAGAGACCCAGTACTTC	CASSTGLAGGPGETQYF
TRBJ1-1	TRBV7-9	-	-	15	TGTGCCAGCAGCTCGCTAGGCCCGGGGAACACTGAAGCTTTCTTT	CASSSLGPGNTEAFF
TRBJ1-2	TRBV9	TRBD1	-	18	TGTGCCAGCAGCGTTTTTTCTACCCCCGGGGAGGGGGCTGGTGGCTACACCTTC	CASSVFSTPGEGAGGYTF
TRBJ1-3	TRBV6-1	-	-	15	TGTGCCAGCAGTGAAGCGGCAGCCATCGGAAACACCATATATTTT	CASSEAAAIGNTIYF
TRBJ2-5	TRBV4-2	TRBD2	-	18	TGTGCCAGCAGCCAAGATAGGGCGGGACTAGCGGGACAAGAGACCCAGTACTTC	CASSQDRAGLAGQETQYF
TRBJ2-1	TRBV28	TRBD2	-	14	TGTGCCAGCAGTTTAAGGGGAGGGCACAATGAGCAGTTCTTC	CASSLRGGHNEQFF
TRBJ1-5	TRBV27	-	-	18	TGTGCCAGCAGTGCTCGGAGGGCCGGTACGTTTAGCAATCAGCCCCAGCATTTT	CASSARRAGTFSNQPQHF
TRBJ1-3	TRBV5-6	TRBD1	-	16	TGTGCCAGCAGCACCGGGACAGGGAACTCTGGAAACACCATATATTTT	CASSTGTGNSGNTIYF
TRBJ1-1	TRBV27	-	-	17	TGTGCCAGCAAATCGGGAGCTAACAGGGTCCTTGGGGCTGAAGCTTTCTTT	CASKSGANRVLGAEAFF
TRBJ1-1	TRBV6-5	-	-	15	TGTGCCAGCAGTTACTCTGGCAGCGCGAACACTGAAGCTTTCTTT	CASSYSGSANTEAFF